This TCR beta chain was recovered during a study of cytomegalovirus exposure and HLA in healthy donors. V gave up 5 bases and J gave up 2 bases; unmatched junction bases: 4. This CDR3 is built from 15 residues. In germline, CDR1 is MNHNY, CDR2 SVGAGI (reference sequence). Primers for the PCR totalled 60 Vbeta and 13 Jbeta. Generated by immunoSEQ multiplex PCR, the TCRdb table keeps only in-frame clones and is missing some. The table shows 180,000 or so clones, with approximately 73% occurring only once. The source is a woman in her 30s in good health and CMV-seropositive. The specimen sequenced was PBMCs. This chain joins TRBV6-6 and TRBJ2-2; 8 nucleotides align to TRBD1. The CDR3 DNA reads TGTGCCAGCAGTCGGACAGGGTTCAACACCGGGGAGCTGTTTTTT. It is translated as CASSRTGFNTGELFF.